Given below is one T cell receptor (beta chain) in context. The sample contains more than one DNA sequence encoding this CDR3. CDR1 LNHDA and CDR2 SQIVND come from the germline V gene (reference sequence). The ends lost 5 bases at V and 1 base at J; junction bases unmatched: 3. The CDR3 contains 14 residues. This entry comes from a study of shared clonotypes between healthy human individuals. In the sorted-subset replicate PCRs, around 0.2 ug DNA, 25,000 to 35,000 T cell genomes, was used. Measured with immunoSEQ multiplex PCR; TCRdb has only the in-frame clones, and not every one. The sample includes about 680,000 clones, around 92% of them seen just once. The naive CD8 population came from CD45RO-negative cells selected for CCR7, without terminally differentiated effector memory CD45RA+ cells. Every donor, a Caucasian adult, lived in Nashville, Tennessee.

The TCR originated in a man aged 25-45 years in good health. The chain combines TRBV19 with TRBJ2-7, with 9 bases aligning to TRBD2. Sequencing used naive CD8+ T cells sorted from blood. CDR3 sequence (DNA): TGTGCCAGTAGTCCTAGCGGGACGTCCTACGAGCAGTACTTC. This sequence encodes CASSPSGTSYEQYF.